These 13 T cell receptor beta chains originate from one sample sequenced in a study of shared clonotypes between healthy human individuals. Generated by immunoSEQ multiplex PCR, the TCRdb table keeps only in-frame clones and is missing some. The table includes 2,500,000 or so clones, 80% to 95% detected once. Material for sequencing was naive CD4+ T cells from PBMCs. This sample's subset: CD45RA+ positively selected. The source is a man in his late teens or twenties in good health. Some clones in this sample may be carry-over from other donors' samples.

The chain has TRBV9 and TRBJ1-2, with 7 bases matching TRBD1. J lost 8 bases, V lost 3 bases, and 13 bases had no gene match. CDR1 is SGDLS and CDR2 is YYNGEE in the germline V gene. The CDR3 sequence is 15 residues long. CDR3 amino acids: CASSEISTGPGGYTF. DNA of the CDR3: TGTGCCAGCAGCGAAATATCGACAGGGCCTGGAGGCTACACCTTC.

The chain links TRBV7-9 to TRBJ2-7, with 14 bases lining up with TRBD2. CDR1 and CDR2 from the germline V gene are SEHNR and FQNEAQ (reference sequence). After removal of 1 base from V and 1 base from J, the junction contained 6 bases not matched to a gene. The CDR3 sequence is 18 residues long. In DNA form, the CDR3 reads TGTGCCAGCAGCTTAGAGTACGGACTAGCGGGAGGATCCTACGAGCAGTACTTC. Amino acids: CASSLEYGLAGGSYEQYF.

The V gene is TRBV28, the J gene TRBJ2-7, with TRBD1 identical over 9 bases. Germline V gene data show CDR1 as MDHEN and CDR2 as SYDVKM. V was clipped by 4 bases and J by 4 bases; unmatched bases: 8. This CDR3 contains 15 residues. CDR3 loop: CASSWGQGRLYEQYF. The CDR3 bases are TGTGCCAGCAGTTGGGGACAGGGAAGGTTATACGAGCAGTACTTC.

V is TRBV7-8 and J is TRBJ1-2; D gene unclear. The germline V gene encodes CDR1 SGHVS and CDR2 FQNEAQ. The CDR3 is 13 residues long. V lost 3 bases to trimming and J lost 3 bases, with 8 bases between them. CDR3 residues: CASSLRVDYGYTF. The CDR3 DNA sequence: TGTGCCAGCAGCTTGAGGGTGGACTATGGCTACACCTTC. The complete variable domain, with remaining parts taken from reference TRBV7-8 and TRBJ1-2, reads GAGVSQSPRYKVAKRGQDVALRCDPISGHVSLFWYQQALGQGPEFLTYFQNEAQLDKSGLPSDRFFAERPEGSVSTLKIQRTQQEDSAVYLCASSLRVDYGYTFGSGTRLTVV.

The CDR3 spells CASSAYTGMTEAFF. CDR3 DNA: TGTGCCAGCAGTGCTTATACAGGGATGACTGAAGCTTTCTTT. This chain connects TRBV25-1 to TRBJ1-1; maybe TRBD1 (6 bases). Germline loops: CDR1 MGHDK, CDR2 SYGVNS. The CDR3 loop spans 14 amino acids. V shed 4 bases and J shed 5 bases, with 14 bases lying between them.

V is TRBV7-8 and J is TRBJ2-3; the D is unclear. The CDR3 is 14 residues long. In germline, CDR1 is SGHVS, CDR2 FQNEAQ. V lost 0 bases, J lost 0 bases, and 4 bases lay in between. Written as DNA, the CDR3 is TGTGCCAGCAGCTTAGCGACCAGCACAGATACGCAGTATTTT. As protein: CASSLATSTDTQYF.

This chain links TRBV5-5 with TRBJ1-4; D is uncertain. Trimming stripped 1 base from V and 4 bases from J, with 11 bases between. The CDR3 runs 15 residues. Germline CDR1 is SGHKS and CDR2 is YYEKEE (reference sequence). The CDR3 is CASSLRQAYNEKLFF. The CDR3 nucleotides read TGTGCCAGCAGCTTGCGGCAGGCTTATAATGAAAAACTGTTTTTT.

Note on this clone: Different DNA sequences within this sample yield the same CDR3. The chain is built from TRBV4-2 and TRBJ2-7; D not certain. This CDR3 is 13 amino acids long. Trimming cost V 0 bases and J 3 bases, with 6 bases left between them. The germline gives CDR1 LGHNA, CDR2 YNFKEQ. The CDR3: CASSQDRGYEQYF. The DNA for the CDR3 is TGTGCCAGCAGCCAAGATCGAGGCTACGAGCAGTACTTC.

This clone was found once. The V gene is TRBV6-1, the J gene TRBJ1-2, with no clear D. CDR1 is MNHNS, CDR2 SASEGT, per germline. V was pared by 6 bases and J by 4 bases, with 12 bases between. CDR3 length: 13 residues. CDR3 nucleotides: TGTGCCAGCAGGGAGGACGGACTCTATGGCTACACCTTC. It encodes CASREDGLYGYTF.

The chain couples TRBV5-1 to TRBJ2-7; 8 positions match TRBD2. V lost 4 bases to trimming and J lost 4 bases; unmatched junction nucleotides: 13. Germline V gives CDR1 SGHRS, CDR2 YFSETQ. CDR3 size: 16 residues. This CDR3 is CASSLKQRLASYEQYF. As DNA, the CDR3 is TGCGCCAGCAGCCTCAAGCAAAGACTAGCGAGTTACGAGCAGTACTTC.

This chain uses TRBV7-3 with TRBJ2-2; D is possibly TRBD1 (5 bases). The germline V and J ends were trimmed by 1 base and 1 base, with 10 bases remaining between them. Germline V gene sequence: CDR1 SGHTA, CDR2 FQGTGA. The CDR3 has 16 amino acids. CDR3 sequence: CASSLIPTGNTGELFF. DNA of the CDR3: TGTGCCAGCAGCTTAATCCCCACAGGGAACACCGGGGAGCTGTTTTTT.

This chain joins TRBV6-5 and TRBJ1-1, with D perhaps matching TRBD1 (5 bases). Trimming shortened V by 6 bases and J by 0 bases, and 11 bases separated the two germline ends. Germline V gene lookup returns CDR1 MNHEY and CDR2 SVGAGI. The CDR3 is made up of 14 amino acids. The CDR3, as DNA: TGTGCCAGCAGGGGGCCTTGGATGAACACTGAAGCTTTCTTT. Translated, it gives CASRGPWMNTEAFF.

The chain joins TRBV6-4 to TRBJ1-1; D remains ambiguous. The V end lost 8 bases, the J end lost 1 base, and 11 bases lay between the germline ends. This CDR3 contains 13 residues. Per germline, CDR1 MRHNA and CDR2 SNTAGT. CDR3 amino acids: CASSRESNTEAFF. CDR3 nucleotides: TGTGCCAGCTCGAGAGAGTCGAACACTGAAGCTTTCTTT.